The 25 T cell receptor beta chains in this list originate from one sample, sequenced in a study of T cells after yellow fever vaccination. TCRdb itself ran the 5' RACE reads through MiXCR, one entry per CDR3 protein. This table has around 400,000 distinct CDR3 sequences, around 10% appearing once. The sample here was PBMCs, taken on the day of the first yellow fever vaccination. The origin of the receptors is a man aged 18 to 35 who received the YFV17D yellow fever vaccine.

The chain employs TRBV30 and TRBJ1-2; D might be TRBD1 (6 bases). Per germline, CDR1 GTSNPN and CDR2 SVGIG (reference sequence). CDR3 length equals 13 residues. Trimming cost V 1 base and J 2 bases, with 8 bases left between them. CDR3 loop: CAWSGGGNYGYTF. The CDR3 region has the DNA TGTGCCTGGAGTGGAGGGGGAAACTATGGCTACACCTTC. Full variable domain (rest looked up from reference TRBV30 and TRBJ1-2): SQTIHQWPATLVQPVGSPLSLECTVEGTSNPNLYWYRQAAGRGLQLLFYSVGIGQISSEVPQNLSASRPQDRQFILSSKKLLLSDSGFYLCAWSGGGNYGYTFGSGTRLTVV.

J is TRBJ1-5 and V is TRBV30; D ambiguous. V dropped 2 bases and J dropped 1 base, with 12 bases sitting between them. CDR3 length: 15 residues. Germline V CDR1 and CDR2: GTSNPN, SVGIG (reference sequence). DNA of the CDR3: TGTGCCTGGAGTCTGGCAGGCCCGAGCAATCAGCCCCAGCATTTT. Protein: CAWSLAGPSNQPQHF. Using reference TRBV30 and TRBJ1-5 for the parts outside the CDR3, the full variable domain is SQTIHQWPATLVQPVGSPLSLECTVEGTSNPNLYWYRQAAGRGLQLLFYSVGIGQISSEVPQNLSASRPQDRQFILSSKKLLLSDSGFYLCAWSLAGPSNQPQHFGDGTRLSIL.

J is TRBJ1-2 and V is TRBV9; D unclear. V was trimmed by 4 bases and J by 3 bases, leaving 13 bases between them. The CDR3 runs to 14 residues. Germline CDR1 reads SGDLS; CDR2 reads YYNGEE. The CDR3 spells CASSLKMADYGYTF. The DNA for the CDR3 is TGTGCCAGCAGCTTAAAGATGGCTGACTATGGCTACACCTTC.

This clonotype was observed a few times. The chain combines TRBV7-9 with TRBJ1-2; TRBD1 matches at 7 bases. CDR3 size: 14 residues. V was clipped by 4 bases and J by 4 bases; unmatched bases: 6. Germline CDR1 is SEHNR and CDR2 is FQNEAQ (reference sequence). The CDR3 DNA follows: TGTGCCAGCAGCTCCAGACAGGGTAGCTATGGCTACACCTTC. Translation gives CASSSRQGSYGYTF.

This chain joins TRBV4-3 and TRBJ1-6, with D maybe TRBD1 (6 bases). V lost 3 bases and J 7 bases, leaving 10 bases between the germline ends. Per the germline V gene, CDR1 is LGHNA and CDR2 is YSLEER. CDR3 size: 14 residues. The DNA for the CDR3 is TGCGCCAGCAGCCACAAAGGGGGGAATTCACCCCTCCACTTT. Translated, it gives CASSHKGGNSPLHF.

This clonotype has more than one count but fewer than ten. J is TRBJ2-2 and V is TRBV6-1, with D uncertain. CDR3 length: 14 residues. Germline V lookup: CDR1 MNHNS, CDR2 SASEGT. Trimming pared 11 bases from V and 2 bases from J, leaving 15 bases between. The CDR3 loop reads CASSDTLNTGELFF. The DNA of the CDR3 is TGTGCCTCCTCCGACACCTTAAACACCGGGGAGCTGTTTTTT.

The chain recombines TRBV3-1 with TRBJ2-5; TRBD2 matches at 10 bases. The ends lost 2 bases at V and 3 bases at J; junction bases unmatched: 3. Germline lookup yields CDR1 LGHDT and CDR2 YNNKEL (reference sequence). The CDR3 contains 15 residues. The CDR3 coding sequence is TGTGCCAGCAGCCAACTAGCGGGGGCGGAAGAGACCCAGTACTTC. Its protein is CASSQLAGAEETQYF.

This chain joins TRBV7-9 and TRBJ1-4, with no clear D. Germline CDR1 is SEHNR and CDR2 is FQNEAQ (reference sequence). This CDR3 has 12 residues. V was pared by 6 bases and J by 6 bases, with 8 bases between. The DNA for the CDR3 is TGTGCCAGCAGGAGCCGAGATGAAAAACTGTTTTTT. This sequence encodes CASRSRDEKLFF.

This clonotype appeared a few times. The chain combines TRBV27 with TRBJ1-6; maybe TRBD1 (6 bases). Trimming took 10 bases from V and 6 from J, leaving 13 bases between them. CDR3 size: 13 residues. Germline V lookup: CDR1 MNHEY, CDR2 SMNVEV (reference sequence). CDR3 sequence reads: CATAGQSNSPLHF. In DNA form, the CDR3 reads TGTGCCACCGCAGGACAGTCTAATTCACCCCTCCACTTT.

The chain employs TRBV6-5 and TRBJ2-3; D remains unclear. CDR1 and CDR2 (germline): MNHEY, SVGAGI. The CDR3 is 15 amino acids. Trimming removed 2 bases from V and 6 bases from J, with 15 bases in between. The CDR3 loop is CASSYRRDLRDTQYF. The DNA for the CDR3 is TGTGCCAGCAGTTACCGACGAGATCTGAGGGATACGCAGTATTTT.

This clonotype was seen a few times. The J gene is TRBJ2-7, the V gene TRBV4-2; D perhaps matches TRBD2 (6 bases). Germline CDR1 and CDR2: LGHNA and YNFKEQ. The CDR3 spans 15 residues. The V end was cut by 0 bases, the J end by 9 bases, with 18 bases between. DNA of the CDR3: TGTGCCAGCAGCCAAGATTCGGCGGGGAAATTGGGGCAGTACTTC. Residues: CASSQDSAGKLGQYF.

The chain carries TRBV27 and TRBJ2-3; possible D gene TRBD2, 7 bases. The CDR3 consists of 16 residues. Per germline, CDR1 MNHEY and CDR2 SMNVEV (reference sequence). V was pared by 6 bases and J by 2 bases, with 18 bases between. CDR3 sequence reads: CASSTLGGGLTDTQYF. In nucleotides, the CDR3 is TGTGCCAGCAGCACTTTGGGCGGGGGCCTCACAGATACGCAGTATTTT.

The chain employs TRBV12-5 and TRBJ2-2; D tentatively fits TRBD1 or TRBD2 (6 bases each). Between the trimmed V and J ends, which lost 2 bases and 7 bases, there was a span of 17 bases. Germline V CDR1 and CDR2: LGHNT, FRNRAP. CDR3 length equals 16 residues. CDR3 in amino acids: CASGLLGGRGVGELFF. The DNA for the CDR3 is TGTGCTAGTGGTTTGTTGGGGGGCAGAGGAGTCGGGGAGCTGTTTTTT. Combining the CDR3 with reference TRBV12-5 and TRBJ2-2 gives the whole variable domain DARVTQTPRHKVTEMGQEVTMRCQPILGHNTVFWYRQTMMQGLELLAYFRNRAPLDDSGMPKDRFSAEMPDATLATLKIQPSEPRDSAVYFCASGLLGGRGVGELFFGEGSRLTVL.

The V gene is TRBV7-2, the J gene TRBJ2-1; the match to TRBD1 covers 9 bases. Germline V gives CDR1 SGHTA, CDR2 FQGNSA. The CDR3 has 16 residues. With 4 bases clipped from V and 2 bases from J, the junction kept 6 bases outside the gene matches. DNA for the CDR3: TGTGCCAGCAGCTCCCCTGGACAGGGGACCTACAATGAGCAGTTCTTC. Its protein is CASSSPGQGTYNEQFF.

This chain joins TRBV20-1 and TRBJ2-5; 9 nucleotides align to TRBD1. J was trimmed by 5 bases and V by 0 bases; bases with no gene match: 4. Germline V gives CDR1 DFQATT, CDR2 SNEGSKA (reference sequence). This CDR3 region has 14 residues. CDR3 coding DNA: TGCAGTGCTAGAGATCAAGGGACAGGGGAGACCCAGTACTTC. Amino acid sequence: CSARDQGTGETQYF.

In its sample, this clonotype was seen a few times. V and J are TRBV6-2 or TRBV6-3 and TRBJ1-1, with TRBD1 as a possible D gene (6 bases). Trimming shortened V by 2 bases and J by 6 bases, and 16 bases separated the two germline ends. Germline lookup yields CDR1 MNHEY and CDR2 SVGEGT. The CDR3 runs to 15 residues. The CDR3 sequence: CASSYPTGNIAEAFF. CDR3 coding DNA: TGTGCCAGCAGTTACCCCACAGGGAATATCGCTGAAGCTTTCTTT.

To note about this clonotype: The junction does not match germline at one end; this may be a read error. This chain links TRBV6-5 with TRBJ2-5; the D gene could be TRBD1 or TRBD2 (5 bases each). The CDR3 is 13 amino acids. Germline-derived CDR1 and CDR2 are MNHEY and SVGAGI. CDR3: CASSYPGTEIQYF. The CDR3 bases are TGTGCCAGCAGTTACCCTGGGACGGAGATCCAGTACTTC.

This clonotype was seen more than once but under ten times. The CDR3 here is CASSYPGQGRFEAFF. In DNA form, the CDR3 reads TGTGCCAGCAGTTACCCGGGACAGGGTCGATTTGAAGCTTTCTTT. The chain recombines TRBV6-5 with TRBJ1-1; 9 bases are shared with TRBD1. The CDR3 extends over 15 amino acids. V shed 2 bases, J shed 7 bases, and the junction held 8 bases outside the gene matches. The V gene's germline CDR1 is MNHEY and CDR2 SVGAGI.

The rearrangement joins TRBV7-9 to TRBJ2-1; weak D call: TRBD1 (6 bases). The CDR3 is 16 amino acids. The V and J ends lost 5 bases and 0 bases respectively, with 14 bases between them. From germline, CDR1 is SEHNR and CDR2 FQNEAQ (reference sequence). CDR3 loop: CASSPERGSSYNEQFF. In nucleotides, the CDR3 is TGTGCCAGCAGCCCCGAGAGGGGGAGCTCCTACAATGAGCAGTTCTTC.

The CDR3 nucleotides read TGTGCCAGCAGTGAAGCGCTTCTAGAGGGCCCCATGAACACTGAAGCTTTCTTT. Its translation: CASSEALLEGPMNTEAFF. The chain recombines TRBV2 with TRBJ1-1, with D unclear. V was pared by 0 bases and J by 0 bases, with 17 bases between. Germline CDR1 reads SNHLY; CDR2 reads FYNNEI. This CDR3 has 18 amino acids. The full variable domain, with the rest looked up from reference TRBV2 and TRBJ1-1, is EPEVTQTPSHQVTQMGQEVILRCVPISNHLYFYWYRQILGQKVEFLVSFYNNEISEKSEIFDDQFSVERPDGSNFTLKIRSTKLEDSAMYFCASSEALLEGPMNTEAFFGQGTRLTVV.

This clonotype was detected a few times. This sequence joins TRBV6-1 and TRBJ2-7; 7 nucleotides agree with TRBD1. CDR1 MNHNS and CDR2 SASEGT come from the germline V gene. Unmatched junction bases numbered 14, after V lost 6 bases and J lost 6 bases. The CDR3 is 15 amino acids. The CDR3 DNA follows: TGTGCCAGCAGAAACGGACAGGTGGGGAGCGGCGAGCAGTACTTC. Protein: CASRNGQVGSGEQYF.

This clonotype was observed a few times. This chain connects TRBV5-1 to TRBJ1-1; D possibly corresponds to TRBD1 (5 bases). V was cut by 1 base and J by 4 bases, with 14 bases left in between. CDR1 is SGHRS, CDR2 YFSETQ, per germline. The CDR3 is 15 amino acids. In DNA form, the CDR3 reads TGCGCCAGCAGCTTGTTCAGGGAAGGGAGCACTGAAGCTTTCTTT. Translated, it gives CASSLFREGSTEAFF.

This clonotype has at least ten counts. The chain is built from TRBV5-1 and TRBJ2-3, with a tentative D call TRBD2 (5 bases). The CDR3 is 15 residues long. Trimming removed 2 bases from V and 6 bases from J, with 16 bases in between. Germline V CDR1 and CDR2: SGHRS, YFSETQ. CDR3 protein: CASSFEGRRVDTQYF. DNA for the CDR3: TGCGCCAGCAGCTTTGAGGGAAGAAGGGTTGATACGCAGTATTTT. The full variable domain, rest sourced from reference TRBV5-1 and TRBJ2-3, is KAGVTQTPRYLIKTRGQQVTLSCSPISGHRSVSWYQQTPGQGLQFLFEYFSETQRNKGNFPGRFSGRQFSNSRSEMNVSTLELGDSALYLCASSFEGRRVDTQYFGPGTRLTVL.

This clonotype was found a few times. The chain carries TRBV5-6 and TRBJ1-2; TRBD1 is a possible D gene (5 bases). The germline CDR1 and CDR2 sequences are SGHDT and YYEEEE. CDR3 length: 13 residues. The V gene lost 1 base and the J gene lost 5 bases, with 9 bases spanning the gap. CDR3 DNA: TGTGCCAGCAGCTTGAGAGGGGAGTATGGCTACACCTTC. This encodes CASSLRGEYGYTF.

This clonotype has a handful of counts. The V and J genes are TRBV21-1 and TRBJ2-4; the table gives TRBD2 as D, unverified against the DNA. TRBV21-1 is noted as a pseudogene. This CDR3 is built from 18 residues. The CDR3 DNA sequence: TGTGCCAGCAGCAAAGCTAGCGGGGAGCCCTTAGCCAAAAACATTCAGTACTTC. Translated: CASSKASGEPLAKNIQYF.